A selection of T cell receptor beta chains follows, all from one sample in a study of beta chain features in type 1 diabetes. The repertoire was sequenced with immunoSEQ multiplex PCR; TCRdb's copy has only in-frame clones and lacks some. The sample lists about 290,000 clones, roughly 8% occurring once. The source material was central memory CD4+ T cells from blood. The origin of the receptors is a woman aged 18-29 years in good health. The CDR3 runs from the conserved cysteine through the conserved F or W. A D gene is named only where the DNA matches it firmly. Size tells how often a clone was seen (once, few, many) or the class of an expanded clone, and some rows leave it out.

clone_size cdr3_length d_call j_call v_call cdr3_nt cdr3_aa
few 14 TRBD2 TRBJ2-1 TRBV9 TGTGCCAGCAGACCTAGCGGGAGGGTCTATGAGCAGTTCTTC CASRPSGRVYEQFF
many 13 - TRBJ1-5 TRBV2 TGTGCCAGCTCTTGGTGGGGGGATCAGCCCCAGCATTTT CASSWWGDQPQHF
many 14 TRBD2 TRBJ2-1 TRBV18 TGTGCCAGCTCACTCGGACTAGCTGAGGATGAGCAGTTCTTC CASSLGLAEDEQFF
many 15 TRBD1 TRBJ2-3 TRBV11-2 TGTGCCAGCAGCTTATGGGACAGGGATACAGATACGCAGTATTTT CASSLWDRDTDTQYF
- 16 - TRBJ1-2 TRBV18 TGTGCCAGCTCACCATGGGGCGGGAGTCAGAAGGATGGCTACACCTTC CASSPWGGSQKDGYTF
many 13 - TRBJ1-2 TRBV14 TGTGCCAGCAGCCTTGGAATCAACTATGGCTACACCTTC CASSLGINYGYTF
few 12 - TRBJ1-4 TRBV7-9 TGTGCCAGCAGCTTCCCCAATGAAAAACTGTTTTTT CASSFPNEKLFF
- 15 - TRBJ2-3 TRBV7-3 TGTGCCAGCAGCTTAGGAGCGGCAAAAGCAGATACGCAGTATTTT CASSLGAAKADTQYF
- 13 - TRBJ2-6 TRBV9 TGTGCCAGCAGGACTACTGGGGCCAACGTCCTGACTTTC CASRTTGANVLTF
few 14 - TRBJ2-7 TRBV5-1 TGCGCCAGCAGCTTGGGTCCAGGGGACTACGAGCAGTACTTC CASSLGPGDYEQYF
few 13 - TRBJ2-3 TRBV29-1 TGCAGCGTTGGGACAGGGAGGGCAGATACGCAGTATTTT CSVGTGRADTQYF
few 10 - TRBJ1-1 TRBV6-1 TGTGCCAGCAGTGAAGGAGAAGCTTTCTTT CASSEGEAFF
many 14 - TRBJ2-1 TRBV11-3 TGTGCCAGCAGTTCACAGGGTCCCTACAATGAGCAGTTCTTC CASSSQGPYNEQFF
- 18 TRBD1 TRBJ2-6 TRBV7-2 TGTGCCAGCAGCATGGGACAGGGCCGAATATCTGGGGCCAACGTCCTGACTTTC CASSMGQGRISGANVLTF
few 13 TRBD2 TRBJ2-5 TRBV9 TGTGCCAGTTCGAAGCGGGAATATGAGACCCAGTACTTC CASSKREYETQYF
- 14 - TRBJ2-1 TRBV4-3 TGCGCCAGCAGCCTGGCCACCACTAGTAATGAGCAGTTCTTC CASSLATTSNEQFF
- 15 - TRBJ1-4 TRBV30 TGTGCCTGGAGTGTACAACGGAAAGGCAATGAAAAACTGTTTTTT CAWSVQRKGNEKLFF
many 16 - TRBJ2-1 TRBV25-1 TGTGCCAGCAGTCCCCAGAACAAGAGCTCCTACAATGAGCAGTTCTTC CASSPQNKSSYNEQFF
many 18 TRBD2 TRBJ2-4 TRBV5-1 TGCGCCAGCAGCTTCGGTTTTAGGCGGGAGGGAGCCAAAAACATTCAGTACTTC CASSFGFRREGAKNIQYF
- 11 - TRBJ1-2 TRBV29-1 TGCAGCGTTGAAGTTGCATATGGCTACACCTTC CSVEVAYGYTF
- 16 TRBD2 TRBJ2-1 TRBV30 TGTGCTGGGACCAGAAGGAGGCTAGCGGGAGAGAATGAGCAGTTCTTC CAGTRRRLAGENEQFF
- 13 - TRBJ1-2 TRBV2 TGTGCCAGCAGCCGCCAGGGCTCCTATGGCTACACCTTC CASSRQGSYGYTF
- 8 - TRBJ2-3 TRBV13 TGTGCCACAGATACGCAGTATTTT CATDTQYF
few 18 TRBD2 TRBJ2-4 TRBV18 TGTGCCAGCTCACCACTGGGTAGCGGGACCGCCTTGGGTAACATTCAGTACTTC CASSPLGSGTALGNIQYF
few 14 - TRBJ1-2 TRBV19 TGTGCCAGTAGTACTGGGGGAGGGCTCTATGGCTACACCTTC CASSTGGGLYGYTF
few 15 - TRBJ1-1 TRBV6-5 TGTGCCAGCAGCTCCTACAGGTTCATGAACACTGAAGCTTTCTTT CASSSYRFMNTEAFF
- 14 - TRBJ1-1 TRBV5-1 TGCGCCAGCAGCTCTCAGGGAGGTGACACTGAAGCTTTCTTT CASSSQGGDTEAFF
- 12 - TRBJ2-3 TRBV9 TGTGCCAGCAGCGGCCCCGGAGGCACGGGGTATTTT CASSGPGGTGYF
few 12 - TRBJ2-7 TRBV5-6 TGTGCCAGCAGCTCCGGGAGATACGAGCAGTACTTC CASSSGRYEQYF
- 18 TRBD1 TRBJ2-2 TRBV19 TGTGCCAGTAGTATAGAGGGTCAGGGGGCCTTTGGCACCGGGGAGCTGTTTTTT CASSIEGQGAFGTGELFF
few 13 - TRBJ2-6 TRBV6-5 TGTGCCAGCAGGGAAACTGGGGCCAACGTCCTGACTTTC CASRETGANVLTF
- 14 - TRBJ1-4 TRBV9 TGTGCCAGCAGCGTAAGTGACGGAAATGAAAAACTGTTTTTT CASSVSDGNEKLFF